The sequence of this TCR beta chain was determined in a study of beta chain features in type 1 diabetes. Study-wide results and caveats: Within the patient group, naive, central memory and Treg TCRB repertoires appeared more similar to each other than within healthy donors. Shorter TCRB CDR3s, moderately but significantly so, marked every one of the four CD4+ subsets in Type 1 diabetes patients. Among type 1 diabetes patients, VDJ junctions had fewer insertions and more deletions.

The investigators reverse transcribed all of the isolated RNA, so they sequenced expressed TCRB transcripts. Data came from immunoSEQ multiplex PCR; TCRdb stores just in-frame clones and leaves some out. The table shows approximately 600,000 clones, with 9.5% to 15% occurring only once. Note on this clone: Its antigen is undetermined.

Germline V gene data show CDR1 as MNHEY and CDR2 as SVGAGI. The CDR3 is made up of 15 amino acids. After removal of 6 bases from V and 0 bases from J, the junction contained 5 bases not matched to a gene. The sequenced sample was naive CD4+ T cells from blood. The TCR comes from a man aged 25 to 40 with type 1 diabetes. The chain links TRBV6-5 to TRBJ1-3; 7 bases are shared with TRBD1. In DNA form, the CDR3 reads TGTGCCAGCAGGTCGGGACAGAGCTCTGGAAACACCATATATTTT. Its translation: CASRSGQSSGNTIYF.